This T cell receptor beta chain was sequenced for a study of blood T cell repertoires in COVID-19. Measured with immunoSEQ multiplex PCR; TCRdb has only the in-frame clones, and not every one. The sample gives more than 250,000 clones, roughly 86% of which show up once; around 1.6% is in the top ten. This CDR3 spans 16 amino acids. V lost 2 bases, J lost 7 bases, and 18 bases lay in between. Per the germline V gene, CDR1 is KGHSH and CDR2 is LQKENI. The rearrangement joins TRBV18 to TRBJ2-1, with D tentatively TRBD2 (5 bases). Sample: peripheral blood. The receptor comes from a woman aged 50 to 60 with acute or convalescent COVID-19. CDR3 amino acids: CASSPIRGETGNEQFF. The DNA of the CDR3 is TGTGCCAGCTCACCAATTCGAGGCGAAACGGGGAATGAGCAGTTCTTC.